The clone carrying this T cell receptor beta chain was found a few times. What it recognizes is unknown. The PCR contained 60 Vbeta and 13 Jbeta primers. This table comes from immunoSEQ multiplex PCR, and its TCRdb copy is limited to in-frame clones, with some not included. The table lists some 130,000 clones, roughly three quarters of them singletons. This CDR3 region has 13 residues. The trim removed 0 bases at V and 6 bases at J, leaving 2 bases unmatched. Germline CDR1 is MRHNA and CDR2 is SNTAGT. This sample is drawn from a study of cytomegalovirus exposure and HLA in healthy donors. The study, taken as a whole, reports: Later work found that TCR association rates differed between HLA loci; DRB1 had the most and HLA-C the fewest. Presence/absence analysis assumed near-uniform sequencing depth across donors. According to the study, roughly 160 TCR beta chains were cytomegalovirus-associated. In a later analysis, several top co-occurrence clusters appeared linked to parvovirus B19, influenza, CMV and Epstein-Barr virus.

Sequenced input: PBMCs. The sequence was collected from a man between 35 and 55 years old in good health and CMV-seronegative. The V and J genes are TRBV6-4 and TRBJ2-7; the match to TRBD1 covers 7 bases. The CDR3 DNA reads as TGTGCCAGCAGTGACTCAGGGGGCTCCGAGCAGTACTTC. Encoded protein: CASSDSGGSEQYF.